This T cell receptor (beta chain) was captured in a study of blood T cell repertoires in COVID-19. Participants reported their clinical history, and cohort assignment relied on those reports. Shortly before study entry, within 2 weeks, exposed participants had met a COVID-19 case. Original processing notes: Reference gene primer amplification in the assay estimated nucleated cell counts. TCRdb keeps only in-frame clones here, not all; method: immunoSEQ multiplex PCR. Clone size and the V and J calls come from that table; the DNA yielded D and trimming. Of 150,000 or so clones listed, 75% to 90% are singletons. Trimming shortened V by 8 bases and J by 1 base, and 11 bases separated the two germline ends. This CDR3 has 12 amino acids. The germline V gene has CDR1 SQVTM and CDR2 ANQGSEA.

The sequence was collected from a woman aged 40 to 55 who had been exposed to COVID-19. The sample comprised PBMCs or T cells enriched from blood (not recorded which). This rearrangement joins TRBV29-1 to TRBJ1-1; no firm D call. This CDR3 reads CSYVGGNTEAFF. CDR3 DNA: TGCAGCTACGTAGGCGGGAACACTGAAGCTTTCTTT. Supplemented by reference TRBV29-1 and TRBJ1-1, the full variable domain reads SAVISQKPSRDICQRGTSLTIQCQVDSQVTMMFWYRQQPGQSLTLIATANQGSEATYESGFVIDKFPISRPNLTFSTLTVSNMSPEDSSIYLCSYVGGNTEAFFGQGTRLTVV.